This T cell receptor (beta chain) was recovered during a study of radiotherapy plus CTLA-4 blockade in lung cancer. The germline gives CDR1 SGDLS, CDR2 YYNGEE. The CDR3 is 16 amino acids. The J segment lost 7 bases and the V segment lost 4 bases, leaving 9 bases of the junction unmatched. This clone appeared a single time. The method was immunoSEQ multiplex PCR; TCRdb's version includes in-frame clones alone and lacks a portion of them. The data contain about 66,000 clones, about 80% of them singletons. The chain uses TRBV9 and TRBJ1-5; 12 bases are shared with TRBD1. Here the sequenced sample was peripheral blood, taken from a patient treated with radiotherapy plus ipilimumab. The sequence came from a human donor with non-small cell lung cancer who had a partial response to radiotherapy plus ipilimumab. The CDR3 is CASSPGTGGAGQPQHF. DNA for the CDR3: TGTGCCAGCAGCCCTGGGACAGGGGGCGCTGGCCAGCCCCAGCATTTT.